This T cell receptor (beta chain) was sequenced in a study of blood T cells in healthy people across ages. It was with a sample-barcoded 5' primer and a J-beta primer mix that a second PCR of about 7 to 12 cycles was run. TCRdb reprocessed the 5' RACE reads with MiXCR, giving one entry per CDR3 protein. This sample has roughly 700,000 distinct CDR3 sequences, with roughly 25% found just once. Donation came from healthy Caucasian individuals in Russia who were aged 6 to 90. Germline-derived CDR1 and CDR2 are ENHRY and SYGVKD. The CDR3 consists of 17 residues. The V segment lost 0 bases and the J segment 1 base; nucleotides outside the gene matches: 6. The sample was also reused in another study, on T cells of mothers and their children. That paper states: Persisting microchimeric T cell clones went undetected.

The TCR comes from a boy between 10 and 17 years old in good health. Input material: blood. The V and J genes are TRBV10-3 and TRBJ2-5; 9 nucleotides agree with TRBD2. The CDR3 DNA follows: TGTGCCATCAGTGAGTCCGGAGGGCGGGGGGGCCAAGAGACCCAGTACTTC. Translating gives CAISESGGRGGQETQYF.